This T cell receptor (beta chain) came from a study of cytomegalovirus exposure and HLA in healthy donors. PCR used 60 Vbeta primers and 13 Jbeta primers. Method: immunoSEQ multiplex PCR; TCRdb's copy keeps in-frame clones and lacks some. Of about 130,000 clones listed, more than 60% were seen once; the top ten hold approximately 2.1%. The CDR3 has 17 amino acids. From germline, CDR1 is LGHNA and CDR2 YSLEER. Trimming shortened V by 2 bases and J by 7 bases, and 23 bases separated the two germline ends. The sequencing input was PBMCs. The chain uses TRBV4-3 and TRBJ1-1, with D perhaps matching TRBD1 (6 bases). This sequence was found in a woman in her forties in good health and CMV-seropositive. The CDR3 sequence: CASSQSARGTTDSEAFF. CDR3 nucleotides: TGCGCCAGCAGCCAATCCGCGAGGGGGACGACCGATAGTGAAGCTTTCTTT.